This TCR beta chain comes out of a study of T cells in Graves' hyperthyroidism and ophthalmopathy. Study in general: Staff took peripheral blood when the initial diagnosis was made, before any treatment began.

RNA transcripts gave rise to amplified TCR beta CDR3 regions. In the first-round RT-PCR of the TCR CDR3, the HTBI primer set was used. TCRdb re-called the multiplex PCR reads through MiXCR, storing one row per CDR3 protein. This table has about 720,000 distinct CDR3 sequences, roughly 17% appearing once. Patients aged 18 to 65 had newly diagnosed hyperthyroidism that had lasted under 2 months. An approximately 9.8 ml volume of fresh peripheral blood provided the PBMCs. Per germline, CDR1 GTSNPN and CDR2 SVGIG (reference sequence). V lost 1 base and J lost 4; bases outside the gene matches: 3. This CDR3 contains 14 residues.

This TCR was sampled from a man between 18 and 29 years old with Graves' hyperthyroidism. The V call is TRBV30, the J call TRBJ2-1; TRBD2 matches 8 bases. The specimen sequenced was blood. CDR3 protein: CAWSESGGYNEQFF. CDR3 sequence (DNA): TGTGCCTGGAGTGAGAGCGGGGGTTACAATGAGCAGTTCTTC. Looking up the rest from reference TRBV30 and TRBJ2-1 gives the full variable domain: SQTIHQWPATLVQPVGSPLSLECTVEGTSNPNLYWYRQAAGRGLQLLFYSVGIGQISSEVPQNLSASRPQDRQFILSSKKLLLSDSGFYLCAWSESGGYNEQFFGPGTRLTVL.